A single sample is the source of the 28 T cell receptor beta chains below, sequenced in a study of T cells in Graves' hyperthyroidism and ophthalmopathy. Template material for amplifying TCR beta CDR3 regions consisted of RNA transcripts. A set of HTBI primers served as the primers for a first-round RT-PCR of the TCR CDR3. TCRdb re-analysed the multiplex PCR reads in MiXCR, keeping a single row per CDR3 protein. The data show about 640,000 distinct CDR3 sequences, 45% seen once. The sample was peripheral blood or thyroid tissue (not recorded which). These TCRs come from an adult man with Graves' disease, either hyperthyroidism or ophthalmopathy (not recorded which).

This clonotype was counted only a few times. V is TRBV20-1 and J is TRBJ2-5; TRBD1 might be the D (6 bases). The CDR3 spans 13 residues. V lost 7 bases, J lost 3 bases, and 15 bases lay in between. Germline-derived CDR1 and CDR2 are DFQATT and SNEGSKA (reference sequence). The CDR3 DNA reads as TGCAGTGTTCACGTTGGACAGAAAGAGACCCAGTACTTC. Protein: CSVHVGQKETQYF.

The genes are TRBV20-1 and TRBJ2-7; D tentatively reads TRBD1 or TRBD2 (6 bases each). The V end lost 4 bases, the J end lost 3 bases, and 22 bases lay between the germline ends. Germline V lookup: CDR1 DFQATT, CDR2 SNEGSKA (reference sequence). The CDR3 has 16 amino acids. The CDR3 loop is CSAKPIGGFSLYEQYF. The CDR3 DNA follows: TGCAGTGCTAAGCCGATCGGGGGCTTTTCCCTCTACGAGCAGTACTTC.

This clonotype was seen more than once but under ten times. The chain recombines TRBV12-3 or TRBV12-4 with TRBJ1-6, with a possible D match to TRBD1 (5 bases). The CDR3 contains 11 residues. Trimming took off 4 bases at V and 11 bases at J, with 6 bases between the two ends. This CDR3 reads CASSSGTPLHF. CDR3 DNA sequence: TGTGCCAGCAGTTCAGGGACACCCCTCCACTTT.

The chain joins TRBV12-3 or TRBV12-4 to TRBJ1-1; tentatively, D is TRBD1 (5 bases). Trimming took 8 bases from V and 4 from J, leaving 17 bases between them. The CDR3 runs to 14 residues. CDR3 nucleotides: TGTGCCAGCGGCCGGACAATTCGAGGCACTGAAGCTTTCTTT. Translating it yields CASGRTIRGTEAFF.

The V and J genes are TRBV9 and TRBJ2-5; 16 bases line up with TRBD2. The CDR3 covers 22 residues. Germline lookup yields CDR1 SGDLS and CDR2 YYNGEE. The V segment lost 3 bases and the J segment 3 bases; nucleotides outside the gene matches: 20. CDR3 sequence (DNA): TGTGCCAGCAGCGCAACGGACAGGGGGGGGACTAGCGGGAGGGCCGGAGAAGAGACCCAGTACTTC. Amino acid sequence: CASSATDRGGTSGRAGEETQYF.

The chain couples TRBV10-3 to TRBJ1-4, with 7 bases identical to TRBD1. V lost 5 bases to trimming and J lost 5 bases; unmatched junction nucleotides: 5. Germline values: CDR1 ENHRY, CDR2 SYGVKD. This CDR3 comprises 14 residues. The CDR3 loop is CAISPGTANEKLFF. The CDR3 DNA sequence: TGTGCCATCAGTCCCGGGACAGCGAATGAAAAACTGTTTTTT.

This clonotype showed up just a few times. The chain combines TRBV5-1 with TRBJ1-1, with D possibly TRBD1 on 5 matching bases. Germline CDR1 SGHRS, CDR2 YFSETQ. V was clipped by 4 bases and J by 3 bases, with 16 bases between them. This CDR3 is built from 15 residues. CDR3 nucleotides: TGCGCCAGCAGCGGCACGGACACAGGAGACACTGAAGCTTTCTTT. It encodes CASSGTDTGDTEAFF.

This clonotype was recorded many times. The chain carries TRBV25-1 and TRBJ1-3; 8 positions match TRBD1. CDR3 length equals 17 residues. Germline-derived CDR1 and CDR2 are MGHDK and SYGVNS. V trimming: 4 bases; J trimming: 0 bases; junction bases outside the gene matches: 8. In DNA form, the CDR3 reads TGTGCCAGCAGTGTCGGGACAGGTATTAACTCTGGAAACACCATATATTTT. Amino acid sequence: CASSVGTGINSGNTIYF.

V gene TRBV7-9 combines with J gene TRBJ1-5, with 7 bases identical to TRBD1. V trimming: 5 bases; J trimming: 6 bases; junction bases outside the gene matches: 10. The CDR3 is made up of 15 amino acids. The germline gives CDR1 SEHNR, CDR2 FQNEAQ (reference sequence). DNA of the CDR3: TGTGCCAGCAGCGAAGGGGGGACAGCCAGTCAGCCCCAGCATTTT. Its translation is CASSEGGTASQPQHF.

CDR3 loop: CASSFRDSFDGYTF. Here the CDR3 DNA reads TGTGCCAGCAGCTTCCGGGACAGTTTTGATGGCTACACCTTC. V gene TRBV7-9 combines with J gene TRBJ1-2, with 7 bases matching TRBD1. From germline, CDR1 is SEHNR and CDR2 FQNEAQ (reference sequence). The ends lost 3 bases at V and 6 bases at J; junction bases unmatched: 7. The CDR3 covers 14 residues.

This clonotype has a count of ten or more. The rearrangement links TRBV10-2 to TRBJ2-5; D may be TRBD1 or TRBD2 (5 bases each). The CDR3 is 15 amino acids. Trimming stripped 4 bases from V and 1 base from J, with 13 bases between. Germline V gene lookup returns CDR1 WSHSY and CDR2 SAAADI. Written as DNA, the CDR3 is TGCGCCAGCAGTGGGGCCGGGGCCATCCAAGAGACCCAGTACTTC. Protein: CASSGAGAIQETQYF.

About this clonotype itself: One end of the junction is discordant with germline, which a read error may explain. V usage is TRBV7-8 and J usage is TRBJ1-6, with TRBD1 matching 8 bases. The CDR3 has 16 residues. Germline assignment: CDR1 SGHVS and CDR2 FQNEAQ. CDR3 amino acids: CASSHGQGLRDSPLHF. The CDR3, as DNA: TGCGCCAGCAGCCATGGACAGGGCCTAAGGGATTCACCCCTCCACTTT.

This clonotype was seen more than once but under ten times. The chain uses TRBV20-1 and TRBJ2-7, with TRBD2 as a possible D gene (6 bases). Germline V lookup: CDR1 DFQATT, CDR2 SNEGSKA (reference sequence). Trimming pared 6 bases from V and 3 bases from J, leaving 18 bases between. CDR3 size: 14 residues. Here the CDR3 reads CSAPDQRVNYEQYF. The CDR3 bases are TGCAGTGCCCCGGACCAGCGGGTGAACTACGAGCAGTACTTC.

Remarks on this clonotype: Just one base apart from a much larger clone, this may be a read error. V gene TRBV6-6 combines with J gene TRBJ2-7; D is undetermined. The CDR3 contains 11 residues. Trimming removed 5 bases from V and 9 bases from J, with 11 bases in between. Looked up from germline, CDR1 is MNHNY and CDR2 is SVGAGI (reference sequence). The CDR3 protein is CASSELKWQYF. In DNA form, the CDR3 reads TGTGCCAGCAGTGAGCTGAAGTGGCAGTACTTC.

The CDR3 reads CSVFRDRNTEAFF. CDR3 in DNA: TGCAGCGTTTTCCGGGACAGGAACACTGAAGCTTTCTTT. This chain connects TRBV29-1 to TRBJ1-1; 7 nucleotides line up with TRBD1. Per germline, CDR1 SQVTM and CDR2 ANQGSEA. V gave up 5 bases and J gave up 1 base; unmatched junction bases: 4. This CDR3 contains 13 residues. Variable domain in full (rest from reference TRBV29-1 and TRBJ1-1): SAVISQKPSRDICQRGTSLTIQCQVDSQVTMMFWYRQQPGQSLTLIATANQGSEATYESGFVIDKFPISRPNLTFSTLTVSNMSPEDSSIYLCSVFRDRNTEAFFGQGTRLTVV.

The sample holds a few counts of this clonotype. V is TRBV6-1 and J is TRBJ2-5, with D perhaps matching TRBD2 (6 bases). The CDR3 totals 15 residues. Germline CDR1 and CDR2: MNHNS and SASEGT. Between the trimmed V and J ends, which lost 1 base and 5 bases, there was a span of 14 bases. CDR3 sequence reads: CASSEGGLGGETQYF. For the CDR3, the DNA is TGTGCCAGCAGTGAAGGGGGGTTAGGAGGGGAGACCCAGTACTTC.

The V call is TRBV2, the J call TRBJ2-5; D remains ambiguous. With 6 bases removed from V and 3 bases from J, the gap between germline ends came to 23 bases. The length of the CDR3 is 17 residues. Germline V CDR1 and CDR2: SNHLY, FYNNEI. In nucleotides, the CDR3 is TGTGCCAGCAGCCAAAGATTGAGAAGGGCGTTTGAAGAGACCCAGTACTTC. This sequence encodes CASSQRLRRAFEETQYF.

CDR3 sequence (DNA): TGTGCCAGTAGTATTAGGCGGGACGCAGATACGCAGTATTTT. This codes for CASSIRRDADTQYF. The chain combines TRBV19 with TRBJ2-3; D might be TRBD2 (6 bases). This CDR3 contains 14 residues. CDR1 is LNHDA, CDR2 SQIVND, per germline (reference sequence). Trimming took off 3 bases at V and 4 bases at J, with 11 bases between the two ends.

At least ten counts were recorded for this clonotype. CDR3 sequence (DNA): TGCGCCAGCAGCTTGGACAGGAGGGGATATGGCTACACCTTC. Amino acids: CASSLDRRGYGYTF. The gene calls are TRBV5-1 and TRBJ1-2, with D possibly matching TRBD1 (5 bases). The CDR3 extends over 14 amino acids. Germline V gene data show CDR1 as SGHRS and CDR2 as YFSETQ. Between the trimmed V and J ends, which lost 0 bases and 5 bases, there was a span of 11 bases.

The chain has TRBV19 and TRBJ2-5; 9 positions match TRBD1. V gave up 3 bases and J gave up 5 bases; unmatched junction bases: 10. CDR1 and CDR2 from the germline V gene are LNHDA and SQIVND (reference sequence). The CDR3 has 16 residues. CDR3 DNA: TGTGCCAGTAGTATGCCCCCGACAGGGGGTGGTGAGACCCAGTACTTC. Amino acid sequence: CASSMPPTGGGETQYF.

CDR3 amino acids: CASSLDSGPGSYEQYF. The CDR3 DNA sequence: TGTGCCAGCAGCTTAGACAGCGGACCTGGCTCCTACGAGCAGTACTTC. V usage is TRBV7-2 and J usage is TRBJ2-7, with D tentatively TRBD2 (5 bases). The germline V and J ends were trimmed by 1 base and 0 bases, with 13 bases remaining between them. The CDR3 spans 16 residues. CDR1 and CDR2 from the germline V gene are SGHTA and FQGNSA.

This clonotype was observed a handful of times. The V gene is TRBV5-1, the J gene TRBJ2-2; weak D call: TRBD1 (6 bases). V lost 4 bases to trimming and J lost 5 bases, with 12 bases between them. The CDR3 loop spans 14 amino acids. Germline loops: CDR1 SGHRS, CDR2 YFSETQ. This CDR3 reads CASSQTTGTGELFF. CDR3 in DNA: TGCGCCAGCAGCCAAACCACAGGGACCGGGGAGCTGTTTTTT.

There are a few counts of this clonotype. This rearrangement joins TRBV20-1 to TRBJ1-2; no reliable D call. The V gene lost 3 bases and the J gene lost 2 bases, with 13 bases spanning the gap. In germline, CDR1 is DFQATT, CDR2 SNEGSKA (reference sequence). The CDR3 extends over 14 amino acids. In DNA, the CDR3 is TGCAGTGCTAGTACGGAGGGATTAAACTATGGCTACACCTTC. Amino acid sequence: CSASTEGLNYGYTF.

The chain combines TRBV20-1 with TRBJ1-6, with D possibly being TRBD1 (6 bases). The CDR3 has 14 amino acids. Looked up from germline, CDR1 is DFQATT and CDR2 is SNEGSKA (reference sequence). V lost 1 base, J lost 6 bases, and 10 bases lay in between. The CDR3 DNA is TGCAGTGCTAGAGGAGGGGGTAGTAATTCACCCCTCCACTTT. Protein: CSARGGGSNSPLHF.

This clonotype was seen at least ten times. The genes are TRBV7-9 and TRBJ2-7; D perhaps matches TRBD1 (6 bases). The ends were cut back, 5 bases at V and 3 bases at J, with 11 bases in the middle. The CDR3 length is 13 residues. Germline assignment: CDR1 SEHNR and CDR2 FQNEAQ (reference sequence). CDR3 region: CASSLQGNYEQYF. The CDR3 region has the DNA TGTGCCAGCAGCCTACAGGGAAACTACGAGCAGTACTTC.

Only a few counts were recorded for this clonotype. A read error may be the cause here, since a much bigger clone is one base away. The chain has TRBV2 and TRBJ1-6; D remains unclear. V dropped 7 bases and J dropped 18 bases, with 16 bases sitting between them. CDR1 is SNHLY and CDR2 is FYNNEI in the germline V gene. The CDR3 runs to 11 residues. CDR3 loop: CASTLNTAPHF. CDR3 in DNA: TGTGCCAGCACCCTGAACACGGCCCCCCACTTT.

V is TRBV9 and J is TRBJ1-2; 8 nucleotides align to TRBD1. V lost 4 bases, J lost 1 base, and 9 bases stayed unmatched. This CDR3 comprises 16 residues. Germline lookup yields CDR1 SGDLS and CDR2 YYNGEE. Here the CDR3 DNA reads TGTGCCAGCAGCCCAGCCGGACAGGGCCTTAACTATGGCTACACCTTC. Protein sequence: CASSPAGQGLNYGYTF.

This chain links TRBV5-1 with TRBJ2-5, with D tentatively TRBD1 or TRBD2 (5 bases each). CDR1 is SGHRS, CDR2 YFSETQ, per germline. The ends were cut back, 3 bases at V and 5 bases at J, with 11 bases in the middle. The CDR3 consists of 13 residues. Here the CDR3 DNA reads TGCGCCAGCAGCTACGGGACGGACGAGACCCAGTACTTC. This codes for CASSYGTDETQYF.